The 2 T cell receptor beta chains presented below share a single source sample, sequenced in a study of T cells in Graves' hyperthyroidism and ophthalmopathy. RNA transcripts yielded amplified TCR beta CDR3 regions. Carried out on the TCR CDR3, a first-round RT-PCR used the HTBI primer set. TCRdb reanalysed the multiplex PCR reads using MiXCR and keeps one entry per CDR3 protein. Counted here are hundreds of thousands of distinct CDR3 sequences, around 16% occurring once; the ten biggest clones make up roughly 14%. Sequencing was done on a sample of blood. These receptors were obtained from a woman between 18 and 29 years old with Graves' hyperthyroidism.

The chain recombines TRBV6-2 or TRBV6-3 with TRBJ2-2, with D possibly called TRBD1 or TRBD2 (5 bases each). CDR3 length equals 17 residues. Germline-derived CDR1 and CDR2 are MNHEY and SVGEGT. V was pared by 4 bases and J by 0 bases, with 15 bases between. The CDR3 region has the DNA TGTGCCAGCAGTTGGCGGGCCGGGACCGCGAACACCGGGGAGCTGTTTTTT. Protein: CASSWRAGTANTGELFF.

Note on this clonotype: With a much larger clone just one base away, this may be a read error. V gene TRBV10-1 combines with J gene TRBJ2-7; D is unclear. The DNA end is a closer match to TRBJ2-1, so the J assignment may be wrong. CDR3 length equals 13 residues. Germline V gene sequence: CDR1 WNHNN, CDR2 SYGVQD (reference sequence). The CDR3 loop is CASSESVSGEQFF. The CDR3 bases are TGCGCCAGCAGTGAGTCCGTCTCTGGCGAGCAGTTCTTC.